Described below is a single T cell receptor beta chain sequence and its context. V was clipped by 2 bases and J by 6 bases; unmatched bases: 10. The CDR3 covers 15 residues. Germline CDR1 reads SGHAT; CDR2 reads FQNNGV. The data originate from a study of T cell changes during pregnancy in multiple sclerosis. Assay: immunoSEQ multiplex PCR; the TCRdb copy retains only in-frame clones and omits some. The sample includes about 42,000 clones, around 80% of them seen just once. This specimen was CD4+ T cells from peripheral blood mononuclear cells, taken before pregnancy. The clonotype originates from a female donor with multiple sclerosis, enrolled in a pregnancy study. The chain combines TRBV11-2 with TRBJ2-7, with 7 bases that match TRBD2. The CDR3 DNA reads as TGTGCCAGCAGCTTATACAGCGGGATGACCTCCGAGCAGTACTTC. This sequence encodes CASSLYSGMTSEQYF.